Shown below are 20 T cell receptor beta chains from a single sample sequenced in a study of shared clonotypes between healthy human individuals. Sequencing was performed with immunoSEQ multiplex PCR; in TCRdb, only in-frame clones are kept and a portion is missing. Here the sample spans some 2,100,000 clones, about 92% being singletons. CD45RO-negative cells were positively selected for CCR7, leaving out terminally differentiated effector memory CD45RA+ cells. The material sequenced was naive CD8+ T cells from PBMCs. These receptors all come from a man aged 18 to 30 in good health. Some clones in this sample may be carry-over from other donors' samples.

The CDR3 DNA reads as TGCAGCGTTAGGCAGGGCCGCGGCTATGAGCAGTTCTTC. Translating gives CSVRQGRGYEQFF. V is TRBV29-1 and J is TRBJ2-1; tentatively, D is TRBD1 (5 bases). Trimming cost V 5 bases and J 8 bases, with 16 bases left between them. This CDR3 region has 13 residues. Germline V lookup: CDR1 SQVTM, CDR2 ANQGSEA.

The chain has TRBV27 and TRBJ2-7; D may be TRBD1 (6 bases). This CDR3 spans 14 amino acids. CDR1 is MNHEY and CDR2 is SMNVEV in the germline V gene (reference sequence). Trimming took off 8 bases at V and 3 bases at J, with 17 bases between the two ends. As DNA, the CDR3 is TGTGCCAGCGGGACCCGGGACACCAACTACGAGCAGTACTTC. This sequence encodes CASGTRDTNYEQYF.

This chain connects TRBV5-4 to TRBJ2-5, with D uncertain. The J call may be faulty, since TRBJ2-7 better matches the DNA end. CDR3 length equals 16 residues. Germline CDR1 reads SGHNT; CDR2 reads YYREEE (reference sequence). The CDR3 is CASSLIGSASSYEQYF. The CDR3, as DNA: TGTGCCAGCAGCCTCATAGGCTCCGCCAGCTCCTACGAGCAGTACTTC.

This chain links TRBV13 with TRBJ2-4, with D unresolved. Germline assignment: CDR1 PRHDT and CDR2 FYEKMQ (reference sequence). V lost 4 bases and J 0 bases, leaving 10 bases between the germline ends. CDR3 size: 15 residues. CDR3 in DNA: TGTGCCAGCAGCTCGATCACCTTAGCCAAAAACATTCAGTACTTC. Encoded protein: CASSSITLAKNIQYF.

V and J are TRBV11-3 and TRBJ2-1, with a tentative D call TRBD1 (5 bases). Germline V CDR1 and CDR2: SGHNT, YENEEA. The V gene lost 1 base and the J gene lost 9 bases, with 10 bases spanning the gap. CDR3 length: 13 amino acids. CDR3 nucleotide sequence: TGTGCCAGCAGCTTAGCTAGGGGAAGTGAGCAGTTCTTC. It specifies CASSLARGSEQFF.

The genes are TRBV29-1 and TRBJ1-5; D is possibly TRBD1 (6 bases). Germline CDR1 and CDR2: SQVTM and ANQGSEA. Trimming shortened V by 5 bases and J by 6 bases, and 17 bases separated the two germline ends. CDR3 length: 14 amino acids. The CDR3 DNA reads as TGCAGCGTTTCCCAGGGGAATCGGCTTCAGCCCCAGCATTTT. Its translation: CSVSQGNRLQPQHF.

Worth noting for this clone: Other DNA variants within this sample encode the same CDR3. The chain is built from TRBV4-1 and TRBJ2-7; D gene ambiguous. V lost 1 base, J lost 2 bases, and 6 bases lay in between. Germline CDR1 is MGHRA and CDR2 is YSYEKL. CDR3 size: 13 residues. The CDR3 protein is CASSQGAPYEQYF. The CDR3 DNA follows: TGCGCCAGCAGCCAAGGGGCCCCCTACGAGCAGTACTTC.

The chain employs TRBV28 and TRBJ2-4; no clear D gene. The CDR3 spans 14 residues. Germline values: CDR1 MDHEN, CDR2 SYDVKM. V dropped 3 bases and J dropped 6 bases, with 12 bases sitting between them. CDR3 sequence: CASSFPRIGNIQYF. The CDR3 DNA sequence: TGTGCCAGCAGTTTTCCACGGATTGGAAACATTCAGTACTTC.

Turning to this clone: This same CDR3 is encoded by further DNA sequences in the sample. V usage is TRBV5-6 and J usage is TRBJ2-1, with unresolved D. This CDR3 comprises 15 residues. Trimming cost V 0 bases and J 0 bases, with 7 bases left between them. Germline CDR1 reads SGHDT; CDR2 reads YYEEEE. Here the CDR3 DNA reads TGTGCCAGCAGCTTGGGTAGAAGCTCCTACAATGAGCAGTTCTTC. Translated: CASSLGRSSYNEQFF.

Notes on this clone: Other DNA sequences of this sample code for an identical CDR3. V is TRBV27 and J is TRBJ2-3; D is unclear. This CDR3 spans 13 amino acids. Germline V CDR1 and CDR2: MNHEY, SMNVEV (reference sequence). V was pared by 2 bases and J by 3 bases, with 6 bases between. CDR3: CASSLRATDTQYF. CDR3 DNA sequence: TGTGCCAGCAGTTTACGAGCGACAGATACGCAGTATTTT.

The chain has TRBV27 and TRBJ1-1; D is uncertain. The V end was cut by 6 bases, the J end by 2 bases, with 10 bases between. CDR3 size: 13 residues. Germline V gives CDR1 MNHEY, CDR2 SMNVEV (reference sequence). CDR3 DNA sequence: TGTGCCAGCAGGATAGATGATAACACTGAAGCTTTCTTT. Translated: CASRIDDNTEAFF.

The rearrangement uses TRBV28 and TRBJ1-1, with 11 bases aligning to TRBD1. In germline, CDR1 is MDHEN, CDR2 SYDVKM. The CDR3 has 17 amino acids. V shed 3 bases and J 6 bases; nucleotides not matched to a gene: 12. This chain's CDR3 is CASSFQDRGLQDAEAFF. For the CDR3, the DNA is TGTGCCAGCAGTTTTCAGGACAGGGGGCTTCAGGATGCTGAAGCTTTCTTT.

The chain links TRBV28 to TRBJ1-2; possible D gene TRBD1, 6 bases. The V gene's germline CDR1 is MDHEN and CDR2 SYDVKM. Trimming took 6 bases from V and 2 from J, leaving 13 bases between them. This CDR3 contains 14 residues. CDR3 region: CASSATGSNYGYTF. The CDR3 bases are TGTGCCAGCAGCGCCACAGGGTCCAACTATGGCTACACCTTC.

The chain has TRBV2 and TRBJ1-5; 12 positions agree with TRBD1. The CDR3 totals 17 residues. Germline loops: CDR1 SNHLY, CDR2 FYNNEI. V shed 0 bases and J 3 bases; nucleotides not matched to a gene: 3. The CDR3 loop reads CASSEAGQGALNQPQHF. The CDR3 DNA reads TGTGCCAGCAGTGAAGCGGGACAGGGGGCCCTCAATCAGCCCCAGCATTTT.

V usage is TRBV7-8 and J usage is TRBJ1-1; 7 nucleotides agree with TRBD1. CDR3 length: 16 amino acids. Germline-derived CDR1 and CDR2 are SGHVS and FQNEAQ. Germline trimming cut 3 bases from V and 2 bases from J; bases unmatched to any gene: 9. CDR3 protein: CASSFRIGTVNTEAFF. DNA for the CDR3: TGTGCCAGCAGCTTCAGGATCGGGACAGTTAACACTGAAGCTTTCTTT.

Note on this clone: The same CDR3 can be traced to other DNA sequences in this sample. The CDR3 nucleotides are TGTGCCAGCTCACCACCGGGACTAGCGGGAACCTACAATGAGCAGTTCTTC. Translated: CASSPPGLAGTYNEQFF. The V and J genes are TRBV18 and TRBJ2-1, with 13 positions matching TRBD2. This CDR3 comprises 17 residues. Losses at the gene ends were 0 bases for V and 2 bases for J; bases not matched to a gene: 1. Germline assignment: CDR1 KGHSH and CDR2 LQKENI.

The J gene is TRBJ2-7, the V gene TRBV27; unclear D gene. Germline V CDR1 and CDR2: MNHEY, SMNVEV (reference sequence). V was cut by 5 bases and J by 4 bases, with 15 bases left in between. The CDR3 consists of 14 residues. CDR3 in DNA: TGTGCCAGCAGTCCCGGAACCAATGGGTACGAGCAGTACTTC. This gives the protein CASSPGTNGYEQYF.

The V and J genes are TRBV7-8 and TRBJ2-6; weak D call: TRBD2 (6 bases). The V end was cut by 1 base, the J end by 2 bases, with 18 bases between. Per germline, CDR1 SGHVS and CDR2 FQNEAQ. This CDR3 has 19 amino acids. CDR3 nucleotides: TGTGCCAGCAGCTTAGGGCGGGGCAGGGTGTATGCTGGGGCCAACGTCCTGACTTTC. This translates into CASSLGRGRVYAGANVLTF. The whole variable domain, filled in from reference TRBV7-8 and TRBJ2-6, reads GAGVSQSPRYKVAKRGQDVALRCDPISGHVSLFWYQQALGQGPEFLTYFQNEAQLDKSGLPSDRFFAERPEGSVSTLKIQRTQQEDSAVYLCASSLGRGRVYAGANVLTFGAGSRLTVL.

This clone was detected only a few times. The chain recombines TRBV7-2 with TRBJ2-7, with 8 bases lining up with TRBD1. V dropped 5 bases and J dropped 2; count of bases not matched to a gene: 11. The CDR3 extends over 16 amino acids. The germline CDR1 and CDR2 sequences are SGHTA and FQGNSA. CDR3 DNA sequence: TGTGCCAGCAGCCCGGCGGGACAGGTTGCAACCTACGAGCAGTACTTC. Amino acid sequence: CASSPAGQVATYEQYF.

V is TRBV19 and J is TRBJ2-3, with 7 bases lining up with TRBD2. Germline V gives CDR1 LNHDA, CDR2 SQIVND (reference sequence). V lost 10 bases to trimming and J lost 0 bases; unmatched junction nucleotides: 7. The CDR3 is 14 amino acids. The CDR3 region is CATSSGESTDTQYF. The CDR3 DNA follows: TGTGCCACCTCGAGCGGGGAGAGCACAGATACGCAGTATTTT.